This T cell receptor (beta chain) emerged from a study of blood T cell repertoires in COVID-19. Authors' processing steps: From reference gene primer amplification, estimates of nucleated cell counts were derived. Clones were sequenced by immunoSEQ multiplex PCR, and TCRdb holds only the in-frame ones, with some missing. V and J calls and clone size are those listed in that table; D and trimming were worked out from the DNA. The data show 250,000 or so clones, with about 80% seen just once and around 2% held by the top ten. The CDR3 runs to 15 residues. Germline assignment: CDR1 MDHEN and CDR2 SYDVKM. V shed 8 bases, J shed 3 bases, and the junction held 11 bases outside the gene matches.

Sequenced sample: peripheral blood. The TCR originated in a woman over 75 with acute or convalescent COVID-19. This chain joins TRBV28 and TRBJ2-3, with TRBD2 identical over 7 bases. CDR3 nucleotides: TGTGCCAGCGGGGAGGCTAGCGGAATGACAGATACGCAGTATTTT. Its protein product is CASGEASGMTDTQYF.